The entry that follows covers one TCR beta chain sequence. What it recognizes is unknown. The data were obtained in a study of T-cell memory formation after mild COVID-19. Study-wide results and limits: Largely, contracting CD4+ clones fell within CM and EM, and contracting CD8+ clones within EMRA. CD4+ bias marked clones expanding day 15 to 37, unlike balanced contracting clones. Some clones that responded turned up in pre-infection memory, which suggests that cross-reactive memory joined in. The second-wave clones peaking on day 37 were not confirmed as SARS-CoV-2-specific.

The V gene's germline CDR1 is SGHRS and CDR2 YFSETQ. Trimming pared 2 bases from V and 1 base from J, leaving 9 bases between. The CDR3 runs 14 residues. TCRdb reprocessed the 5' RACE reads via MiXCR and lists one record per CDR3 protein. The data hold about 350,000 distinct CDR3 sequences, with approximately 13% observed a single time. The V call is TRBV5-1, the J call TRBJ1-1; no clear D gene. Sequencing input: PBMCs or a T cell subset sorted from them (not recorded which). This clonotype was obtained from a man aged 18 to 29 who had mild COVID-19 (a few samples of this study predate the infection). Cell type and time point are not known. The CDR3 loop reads CASSFDTENTEAFF. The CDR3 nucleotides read TGCGCCAGCAGCTTCGACACGGAGAACACTGAAGCTTTCTTT. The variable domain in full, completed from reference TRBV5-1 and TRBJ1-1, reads KAGVTQTPRYLIKTRGQQVTLSCSPISGHRSVSWYQQTPGQGLQFLFEYFSETQRNKGNFPGRFSGRQFSNSRSEMNVSTLELGDSALYLCASSFDTENTEAFFGQGTRLTVV.